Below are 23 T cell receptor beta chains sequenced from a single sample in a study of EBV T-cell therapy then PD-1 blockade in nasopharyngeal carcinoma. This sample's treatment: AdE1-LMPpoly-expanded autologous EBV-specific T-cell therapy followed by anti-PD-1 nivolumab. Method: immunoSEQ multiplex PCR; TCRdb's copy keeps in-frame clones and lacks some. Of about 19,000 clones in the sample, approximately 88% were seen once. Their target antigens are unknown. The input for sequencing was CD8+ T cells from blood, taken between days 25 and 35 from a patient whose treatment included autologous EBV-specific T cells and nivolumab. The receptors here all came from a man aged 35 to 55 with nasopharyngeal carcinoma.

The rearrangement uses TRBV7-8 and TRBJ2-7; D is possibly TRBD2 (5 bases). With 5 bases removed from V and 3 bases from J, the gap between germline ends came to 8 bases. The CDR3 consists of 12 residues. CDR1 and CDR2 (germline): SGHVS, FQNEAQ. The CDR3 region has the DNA TGTGCCAGCAGCCGCCGGGGCTACGAGCAGTACTTC. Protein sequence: CASSRRGYEQYF.

CDR3 in amino acids: CAWRGLAGHRSYEQYF. As DNA, the CDR3 is TGTGCCTGGAGGGGACTAGCGGGCCATCGCTCCTACGAGCAGTACTTC. This sequence joins TRBV30 and TRBJ2-7; 12 bases fit TRBD2. Germline CDR1 reads GTSNPN; CDR2 reads SVGIG (reference sequence). The J segment lost 0 bases and the V segment lost 3 bases, leaving 6 bases of the junction unmatched. The CDR3 runs 16 residues.

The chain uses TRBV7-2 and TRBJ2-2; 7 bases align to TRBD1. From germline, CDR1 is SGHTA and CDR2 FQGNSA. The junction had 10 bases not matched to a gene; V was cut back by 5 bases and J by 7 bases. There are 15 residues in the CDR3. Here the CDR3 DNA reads TGTGCCAGCAGCGCCCGGGACAGACCGAGCGGGGAGCTGTTTTTT. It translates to CASSARDRPSGELFF. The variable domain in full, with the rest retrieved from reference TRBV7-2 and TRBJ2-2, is GAGVSQSPSNKVTEKGKDVELRCDPISGHTALYWYRQSLGQGLEFLIYFQGNSAPDKSGLPSDRFSAERTGGSVSTLTIQRTQQEDSAVYLCASSARDRPSGELFFGEGSRLTVL.

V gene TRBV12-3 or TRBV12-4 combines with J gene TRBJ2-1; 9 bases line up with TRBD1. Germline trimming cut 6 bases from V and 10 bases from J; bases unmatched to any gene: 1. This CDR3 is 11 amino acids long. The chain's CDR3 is CASRGTGEQFF. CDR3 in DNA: TGTGCCAGCAGGGGGACAGGGGAGCAGTTCTTC.

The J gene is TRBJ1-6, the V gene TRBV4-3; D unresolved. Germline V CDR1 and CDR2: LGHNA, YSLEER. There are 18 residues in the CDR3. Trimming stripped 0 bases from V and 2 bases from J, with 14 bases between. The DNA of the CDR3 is TGCGCCAGCAGCCAAGATCCCCCTTCGGGTACCTATAATTCACCCCTCCACTTT. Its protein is CASSQDPPSGTYNSPLHF.

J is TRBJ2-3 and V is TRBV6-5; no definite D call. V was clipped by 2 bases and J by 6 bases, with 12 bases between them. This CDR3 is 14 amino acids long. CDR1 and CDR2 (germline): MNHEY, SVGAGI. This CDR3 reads CASSYSPGRDTQYF. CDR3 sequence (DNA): TGTGCCAGCAGTTACAGCCCCGGCAGGGATACGCAGTATTTT.

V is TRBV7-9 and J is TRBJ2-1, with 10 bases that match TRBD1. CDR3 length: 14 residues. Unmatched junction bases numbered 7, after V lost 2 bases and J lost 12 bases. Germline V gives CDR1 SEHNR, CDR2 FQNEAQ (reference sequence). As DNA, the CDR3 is TGTGCCAGCAGCTTACCGGACAGGGGGGTAAGGCAGTTCTTC. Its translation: CASSLPDRGVRQFF.

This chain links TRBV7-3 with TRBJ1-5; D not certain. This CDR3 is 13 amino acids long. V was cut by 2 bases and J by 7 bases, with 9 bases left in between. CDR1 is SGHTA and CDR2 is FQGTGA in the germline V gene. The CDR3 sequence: CASSLSRGQPQHF. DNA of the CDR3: TGTGCCAGCAGCTTATCACGCGGACAGCCCCAGCATTTT.

CDR3 amino acids: CSAGVTSSYNEQFF. For the CDR3, the DNA is TGCAGCGCCGGGGTCACCAGCTCCTACAATGAGCAGTTCTTC. This chain joins TRBV29-1 and TRBJ2-1, with a possible D match to TRBD2 (5 bases). Germline values: CDR1 SQVTM, CDR2 ANQGSEA. V was trimmed by 7 bases and J by 0 bases, leaving 13 bases between them. CDR3 length: 14 residues.

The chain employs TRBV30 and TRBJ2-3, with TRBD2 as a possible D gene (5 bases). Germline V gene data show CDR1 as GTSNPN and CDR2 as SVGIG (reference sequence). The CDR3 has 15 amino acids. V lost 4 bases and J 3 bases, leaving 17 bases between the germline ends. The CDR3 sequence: CAWTDGLATTDTQYF. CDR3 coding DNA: TGTGCCTGGACCGACGGACTCGCGACTACAGATACGCAGTATTTT.

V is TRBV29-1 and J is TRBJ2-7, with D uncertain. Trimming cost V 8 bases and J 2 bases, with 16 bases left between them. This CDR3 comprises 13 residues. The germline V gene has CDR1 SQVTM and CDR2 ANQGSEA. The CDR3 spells CSIADGRPYEQYF. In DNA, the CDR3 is TGCAGCATTGCGGACGGACGTCCCTACGAGCAGTACTTC.

CDR3 residues: CASSLSPATGLYEQYF. The CDR3 region has the DNA TGTGCCAGCAGTTTAAGTCCCGCGACGGGGTTATACGAGCAGTACTTC. The chain employs TRBV27 and TRBJ2-7, with TRBD2 as a possible D gene (5 bases). Germline CDR1 and CDR2: MNHEY and SMNVEV (reference sequence). The CDR3 is 16 residues long. The ends were cut back, 2 bases at V and 4 bases at J, with 18 bases in the middle.

DNA for the CDR3: TGCGCCAGCAGCCCCGTAGGGAATCCCGGGGAGCTGTTTTTT. Amino acid sequence: CASSPVGNPGELFF. The rearrangement links TRBV4-1 to TRBJ2-2; unclear D gene. This CDR3 comprises 14 residues. Trimming left V 4 bases short and J 6 bases short, with 12 bases between. From germline, CDR1 is MGHRA and CDR2 YSYEKL.

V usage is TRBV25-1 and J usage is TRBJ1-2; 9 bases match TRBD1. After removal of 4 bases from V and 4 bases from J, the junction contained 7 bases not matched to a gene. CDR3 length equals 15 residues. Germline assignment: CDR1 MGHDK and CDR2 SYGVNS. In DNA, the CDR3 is TGTGCCAGCAGTGTGGGACAGGGTAGTGGCTATGGCTACACCTTC. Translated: CASSVGQGSGYGYTF.

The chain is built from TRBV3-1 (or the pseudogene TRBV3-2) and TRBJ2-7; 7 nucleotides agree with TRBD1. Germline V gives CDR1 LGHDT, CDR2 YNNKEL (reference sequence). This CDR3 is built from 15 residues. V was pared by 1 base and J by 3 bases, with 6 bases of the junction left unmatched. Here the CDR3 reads CASSQVRQGGYEQYF. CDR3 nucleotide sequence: TGTGCCAGCAGCCAAGTAAGACAGGGTGGCTACGAGCAGTACTTC.

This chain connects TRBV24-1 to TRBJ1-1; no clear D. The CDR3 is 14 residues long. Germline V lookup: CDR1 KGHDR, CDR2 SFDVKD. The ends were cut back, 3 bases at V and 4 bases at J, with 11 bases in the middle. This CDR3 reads CATSDTQYPTEAFF. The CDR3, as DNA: TGTGCCACCAGTGATACACAGTATCCCACTGAAGCTTTCTTT.

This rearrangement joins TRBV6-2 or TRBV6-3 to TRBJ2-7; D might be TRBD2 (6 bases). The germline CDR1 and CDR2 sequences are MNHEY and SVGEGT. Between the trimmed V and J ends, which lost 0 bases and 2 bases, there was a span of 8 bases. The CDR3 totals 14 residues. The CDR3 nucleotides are TGTGCCAGCAGTTACTCCCCGGGGGCCTACGAGCAGTACTTC. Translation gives CASSYSPGAYEQYF.

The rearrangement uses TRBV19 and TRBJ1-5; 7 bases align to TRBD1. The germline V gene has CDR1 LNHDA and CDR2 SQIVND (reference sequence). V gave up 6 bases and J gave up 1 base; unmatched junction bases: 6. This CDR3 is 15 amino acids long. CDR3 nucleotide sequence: TGTGCCAGTAGAGAGCTGACAGGGAGCAATCAGCCCCAGCATTTT. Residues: CASRELTGSNQPQHF.

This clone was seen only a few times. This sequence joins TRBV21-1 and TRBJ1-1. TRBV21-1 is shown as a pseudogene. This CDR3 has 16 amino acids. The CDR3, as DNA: TGTGCCAGCAGCACGCAGGGGAGGGGGATGAGGACTGAAGCTTTCTTT. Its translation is CASSTQGRGMRTEAFF.

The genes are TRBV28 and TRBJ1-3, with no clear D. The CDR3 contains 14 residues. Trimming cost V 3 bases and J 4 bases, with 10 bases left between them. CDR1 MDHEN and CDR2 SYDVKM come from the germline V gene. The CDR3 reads CASSLFAGGNTIYF. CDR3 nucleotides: TGTGCCAGCAGTTTGTTCGCAGGCGGAAACACCATATATTTT.

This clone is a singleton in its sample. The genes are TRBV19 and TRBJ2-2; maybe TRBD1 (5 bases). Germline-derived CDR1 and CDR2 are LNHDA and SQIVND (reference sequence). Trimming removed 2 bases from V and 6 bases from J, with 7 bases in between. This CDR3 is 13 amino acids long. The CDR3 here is CASSIQGSGELFF. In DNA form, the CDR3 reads TGTGCCAGTAGTATACAGGGATCCGGGGAGCTGTTTTTT.

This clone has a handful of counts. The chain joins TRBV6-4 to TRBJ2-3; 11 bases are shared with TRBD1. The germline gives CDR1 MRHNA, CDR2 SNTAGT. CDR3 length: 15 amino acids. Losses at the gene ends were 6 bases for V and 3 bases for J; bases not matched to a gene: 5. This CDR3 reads CASSAGTGGTDTQYF. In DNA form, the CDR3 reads TGTGCCAGCAGCGCCGGGACAGGGGGAACAGATACGCAGTATTTT.

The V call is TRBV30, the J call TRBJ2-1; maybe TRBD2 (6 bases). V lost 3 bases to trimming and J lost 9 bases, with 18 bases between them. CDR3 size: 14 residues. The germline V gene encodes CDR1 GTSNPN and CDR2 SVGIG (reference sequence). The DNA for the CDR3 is TGTGCCTGGAGCGGATTGCGGGACGTAACTGAGCAGTTCTTC. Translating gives CAWSGLRDVTEQFF.